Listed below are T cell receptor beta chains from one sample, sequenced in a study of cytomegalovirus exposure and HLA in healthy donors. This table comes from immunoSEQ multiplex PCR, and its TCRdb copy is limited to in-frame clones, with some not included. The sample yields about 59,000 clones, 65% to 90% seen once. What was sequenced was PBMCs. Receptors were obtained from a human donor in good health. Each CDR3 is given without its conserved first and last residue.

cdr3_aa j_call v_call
AWSMTSDSFSGNTIY TRBJ1-3 TRBV30
ASSLASSFTDTQY TRBJ2-3 TRBV7-2
ASSPGTGTSGANVLT TRBJ2-6 TRBV18
ASRGGTEAF TRBJ1-1 TRBV7-9
ASSPTAGDEETQY TRBJ2-5 TRBV7-9
ASSLPRSGANVLT TRBJ2-6 TRBV5-4
ASSKSRGNEQF TRBJ2-1 TRBV7-2
ASSPRGGGLKRASYEQY TRBJ2-7 TRBV14
SVVVSYNEQF TRBJ2-1 TRBV29-1
ASSQDQGFDYEQY TRBJ2-7 TRBV4-3
ASRRTGNEQF TRBJ2-1 TRBV7-2
ASRPPGLAGRGRGDEQF TRBJ2-1 TRBV2
ASSLAGYGTSGRGVYEQY TRBJ2-7 TRBV5-1
ASSFMTSLNEQF TRBJ2-1 TRBV5-1
ASSQEWQTGANVLT TRBJ2-6 TRBV4-3
ASSPQGLGNTEAF TRBJ1-1 TRBV7-9
SSSPSGGGYEQY TRBJ2-7 TRBV7-9
ASSQDFRGWFDTQY TRBJ2-3 TRBV14
ASRRSAGQGVFNEQF TRBJ2-1 TRBV28
ASSSPPGELF TRBJ2-2 TRBV7-2
AGARTYNEQF TRBJ2-1 TRBV19
ASSIGGVRGANVLT TRBJ2-6 TRBV19
ASSIVRGRNYEQY TRBJ2-7 TRBV19
ASSYAGQPDRSPLH TRBJ1-6 TRBV6-5
ASSVAEGWVYGYT TRBJ1-2 TRBV9
ASSFSGEEGKY TRBJ2-7 TRBV7-2
ASSSTGFSWETQY TRBJ2-5 TRBV5-4
ASSGGQESAEQY TRBJ2-7 TRBV6-5
ASSLGSSGRAEETQY TRBJ2-5 TRBV28
ASSDGWGDTDTQY TRBJ2-3 TRBV2
ASSPGTIRDTQY TRBJ2-3 TRBV11-3
ASSPGGTQY TRBJ2-5 TRBV4-1
ASSSRDRVNFGETQY TRBJ2-5 TRBV27
ASSQEEGHFTDTQY TRBJ2-3 TRBV4-3
ASSDSTGGGYNEQF TRBJ2-1 TRBV10-1
ASSLANTDTQY TRBJ2-3 TRBV2
ASSSPRGNYGYT TRBJ1-2 TRBV5-4
ASSPTPPAPEQY TRBJ2-7 TRBV9
ASSESDIKLAGDPDTQY TRBJ2-3 TRBV10-2
ASSLGLAGAITQF TRBJ2-1 TRBV5-6
ASSETGDRRRGYT TRBJ1-2 TRBV27
ASSSRLASYNEQF TRBJ2-1 TRBV9
ASLGIRQPNTEAF TRBJ1-1 TRBV19
ASSQDKQGWNGYT TRBJ1-2 TRBV4-3
ASSIPLTGLYNEQF TRBJ2-1 TRBV5-1
ASSLIAGDEQF TRBJ2-1 TRBV7-2
SVAVGPTDSPLH TRBJ1-6 TRBV29-1
ASSLSRGGETQY TRBJ2-5 TRBV7-9
SVDQGTVYGYT TRBJ1-2 TRBV29-1
ASSKGQGRETQY TRBJ2-5 TRBV5-6
AWSRDIDTEAF TRBJ1-1 TRBV30
ASSYVAGAHYEQY TRBJ2-7 TRBV6-5